These T cell receptor beta chains were read from a single sample in a study of T cell repertoires in cytomegalovirus infection. TCRdb re-called the reads through MiXCR, storing one row per CDR3 protein. The repertoire includes more than 300,000 distinct CDR3 sequences, approximately 35% of them detected once, and roughly 13% sits in the top ten. Their specific antigens are unknown. The sequencing used cultured PBMCs, collected from culture after CMV antigen stimulation. These receptors all stem from a human donor in good health (CMV status not recorded). Some clones in this sample may be carry-over from other donors' samples. Each CDR3 is given with its conserved first and last residue. Each record gives: D gene, J gene, V gene, clone size, CDR3 protein, CDR3 DNA. A D gene is named only where the DNA matches it firmly. Some rows have no size entry. The others give once, few or many, or a class for an expanded clone.

NA	TRBJ1-5	TRBV12-3/TRBV12-4	NA	CASSFVPGRYSNQPQHF	TGTGCCAGCAGTTTTGTCCCCGGAAGATATAGCAATCAGCCCCAGCATTTT
NA	TRBJ1-4	TRBV7-2	few	CASSLASLRPNEKLFF	TGTGCCAGCAGCTTAGCCAGCCTTAGACCTAATGAAAAACTGTTTTTT
TRBD2	TRBJ2-1	TRBV7-2	few	CASSGGVEWEQFF	TGTGCCAGCAGCGGGGGGGTGGAGTGGGAGCAGTTCTTC
NA	TRBJ2-7	TRBV29-1	NA	CSAQGGPISYEQYF	TGCAGCGCCCAGGGAGGCCCTATCTCCTACGAGCAGTACTTC
TRBD2	TRBJ2-1	TRBV19	few	CASTLIGTSGRGAYNEQFF	TGTGCCAGTACCCTGATAGGGACTAGCGGGAGAGGGGCCTACAATGAGCAGTTCTTC
NA	TRBJ2-2	TRBV7-6	once	CASSLNEGAGELFF	TGTGCTAGCAGCTTAAATGAGGGGGCCGGGGAGCTGTTTTTT
NA	TRBJ2-5	TRBV12-3/TRBV12-4	NA	CASVRAGTRGETQYF	TGTGCCAGCGTTCGTGCGGGGACCAGAGGAGAGACCCAGTACTTC
NA	TRBJ1-1	TRBV28	NA	CASSLGTKNTEAFF	TGTGCCAGCAGTTTAGGTACAAAGAACACTGAAGCTTTCTTT
NA	TRBJ1-2	TRBV29-1	few	CSVEEFRTAHYGYTF	TGCAGCGTTGAAGAATTTCGGACAGCCCACTATGGCTACACCTTC
TRBD2	TRBJ2-7	TRBV7-2	NA	CASSLVAGDSEQYF	TGTGCCAGCAGCTTAGTTGCGGGAGATAGCGAGCAGTACTTC
NA	TRBJ2-5	TRBV7-2	few	CASSSYLLQETQYF	TGTGCCAGCAGCTCATACCTACTCCAAGAGACCCAGTACTTC
NA	TRBJ2-6	TRBV4-3	few	CASSYEQRKSGANVLTF	TGCGCCAGCAGCTACGAACAGAGAAAATCTGGGGCCAACGTCCTGACTTTC
NA	TRBJ1-1	TRBV4-1	many	CASSQSPAGQNTEAFF	TGCGCCAGCAGCCAATCTCCCGCAGGGCAGAACACTGAAGCTTTCTTT
NA	TRBJ2-2	TRBV28	many	CASSPNTGELFF	TGTGCCAGCAGTCCCAACACCGGGGAGCTGTTTTTT
NA	TRBJ2-1	TRBV5-8	NA	CASSLEGVSSYNEQFF	TGTGCCAGCAGCTTGGAAGGGGTTAGCTCCTACAATGAGCAGTTCTTC
TRBD2	TRBJ2-7	TRBV4-1	few	CASSQEESGAYEQYF	TGCGCCAGCAGCCAAGAAGAAAGCGGGGCCTACGAGCAGTACTTC
NA	TRBJ1-2	TRBV7-6	many	CASSFQRIPTGPISLYGYTF	TGTGCCAGCAGCTTTCAACGGATACCCACGGGGCCCATAAGCCTCTATGGCTACACCTTC
TRBD2	TRBJ2-1	TRBV10-3	NA	CATLGLAGVNSYNEQFF	TGTGCCACCCTGGGACTAGCGGGAGTCAACTCCTACAATGAGCAGTTCTTC
NA	TRBJ1-1	TRBV12-3/TRBV12-4	NA	CASSYRYLTEAFF	TGTGCCAGCAGTTACAGATATCTCACTGAAGCTTTCTTT
TRBD1	TRBJ1-1	TRBV7-9	NA	CASSTGQIMNTEAFF	TGTGCCAGCAGCACGGGACAGATCATGAACACTGAAGCTTTCTTT
NA	TRBJ1-1	TRBV29-1	NA	CSVVTATEAFF	TGCAGCGTTGTAACTGCCACTGAAGCTTTCTTT
NA	TRBJ2-7	TRBV7-2	NA	CASSLVGQSSYEQYF	TGTGCCAGCAGCCTAGTAGGACAGAGCTCCTACGAGCAGTACTTC
NA	TRBJ1-1	TRBV14	once	CASSQVVGGAFF	TGTGCCAGCAGCCAAGTGGTGGGGGGAGCTTTCTTT
NA	TRBJ2-1	TRBV19	few	CASHSSNEDEQFF	TGTGCCAGCCATTCTAGCAATGAGGATGAGCAGTTCTTC
NA	TRBJ1-1	TRBV19	NA	CASSITGEAFF	TGTGCCAGTAGTATAACCGGTGAAGCTTTCTTT
NA	TRBJ1-5	TRBV6-5	NA	CASRRDGSRPQHF	TGTGCCAGCAGACGGGACGGCAGTCGGCCCCAGCATTTT
NA	TRBJ1-3	TRBV7-2	many	CASAEGGRLSGNTIYF	TGTGCCAGCGCAGAGGGGGGACGGCTCTCTGGAAACACCATATATTTT
TRBD2	TRBJ2-1	TRBV2	NA	CATLGIRTSGIREQFF	TGTGCCACCTTAGGGATCCGGACTAGCGGGATCCGGGAGCAGTTCTTC
NA	TRBJ2-1	TRBV10-2	many	CASEGQGGYNEQFF	TGCGCCAGCGAGGGTCAGGGGGGATACAATGAGCAGTTCTTC
NA	TRBJ2-5	TRBV20-1	NA	CSATPGRDPQETQYF	TGCAGTGCTACTCCTGGAAGGGACCCCCAAGAGACCCAGTACTTC
NA	TRBJ2-1	TRBV7-6	NA	CASRTTSSSYNEQFF	TGTGCCAGCAGGACGACTAGTTCCTCCTACAATGAGCAGTTCTTC
TRBD2	TRBJ2-2	TRBV24-1	NA	CATSDPAGGPNTGELFF	TGTGCCACCAGTGACCCAGCGGGAGGGCCGAACACCGGGGAGCTGTTTTTT
TRBD2	TRBJ2-7	TRBV6-6	NA	CASSYGGLAVGPYEQYF	TGTGCCAGCAGTTACGGGGGTCTAGCGGTTGGACCGTACGAGCAGTACTTC
NA	TRBJ2-1	TRBV27	NA	CASSLWGRINEQFF	TGTGCCAGCAGTCTCTGGGGCAGAATCAATGAGCAGTTCTTC
NA	TRBJ1-3	TRBV24-1	NA	CATSDLNDSGNTIYF	TGTGCCACCAGTGATTTGAACGACTCTGGAAACACCATATATTTT
TRBD1	TRBJ2-2	TRBV7-2	NA	CASSRDRVNTGELFF	TGTGCCAGCAGCCGCGACAGGGTTAACACCGGGGAGCTGTTTTTT
TRBD1	TRBJ2-6	TRBV7-2	NA	CASRWDRGRGANVLTF	TGTGCCAGCAGGTGGGACAGGGGGCGCGGGGCCAACGTCCTGACTTTC
TRBD2	TRBJ2-2	TRBV9	NA	CASSQLAGGYTGELFF	TGTGCCAGCAGCCAACTAGCGGGAGGATACACCGGGGAGCTGTTTTTT
NA	TRBJ2-5	TRBV10-3	few	CAISGRDEWETQYF	TGTGCCATCAGTGGAAGGGACGAATGGGAGACCCAGTACTTC
NA	TRBJ2-6	TRBV2	NA	CASSDGAGANVLTF	TGTGCCAGCAGTGACGGGGCTGGGGCCAACGTCCTGACTTTC
NA	TRBJ2-1	TRBV7-2	many	CASSFGGREQFF	TGTGCCAGCAGCTTCGGGGGAAGAGAGCAGTTCTTC
NA	TRBJ2-3	TRBV20-1	NA	CSARGVMSTDTQYF	TGCAGTGCTAGGGGGGTGATGAGCACAGATACGCAGTATTTT
NA	TRBJ2-2	TRBV14	NA	CASSQDLGGGRNTGELFF	TGTGCCAGCAGCCAAGATCTTGGAGGGGGCAGGAACACCGGGGAGCTGTTTTTT
TRBD2	TRBJ2-3	TRBV7-9	few	CASSSKTSGKTDTQYF	TGTGCCAGCAGCTCGAAGACTAGCGGGAAGACAGATACGCAGTATTTT
TRBD2	TRBJ2-3	TRBV12-3/TRBV12-4	NA	CASSPISGVTDTQYF	TGTGCCAGCAGTCCGATTAGCGGGGTCACAGATACGCAGTATTTT
TRBD2	TRBJ2-3	TRBV30	NA	CAWRFRLAGVPDTQYF	TGTGCCTGGAGATTCCGACTAGCGGGAGTCCCAGATACGCAGTATTTT
NA	TRBJ1-2	TRBV20-1	NA	CSLTDREYGYTF	TGCAGTCTTACCGATCGGGAGTATGGCTACACCTTC
NA	TRBJ1-6	TRBV6-5	few	CASSYTTGSNSPLHF	TGTGCCAGCAGTTATACAACAGGGTCCAATTCACCCCTCCACTTT
TRBD1	TRBJ1-5	TRBV20-1	NA	CSARQGAGNQPQHF	TGCAGTGCTAGACAGGGGGCTGGCAATCAGCCCCAGCATTTT
NA	TRBJ2-3	TRBV10-3	NA	CAISVSQNTQYF	TGTGCCATCAGTGTAAGTCAAAATACGCAGTATTTT
NA	TRBJ1-1	TRBV2	NA	CASGWAGAITEAFF	TGTGCCAGCGGTTGGGCAGGGGCAATTACTGAAGCTTTCTTT
NA	TRBJ2-2	TRBV5-6	many	CASSFTMNTGELFF	TGTGCCAGCAGCTTCACAATGAACACCGGGGAGCTGTTTTTT
TRBD2	TRBJ2-3	TRBV6-1	NA	CASSETGTSGTDTQYF	TGTGCCAGCAGTGAAACCGGGACTAGCGGGACCGATACGCAGTATTTT
TRBD1	TRBJ1-1	TRBV12-3/TRBV12-4	few	CASSYQGATEAFF	TGTGCCAGCAGTTACCAGGGGGCGACTGAAGCTTTCTTT
TRBD1	TRBJ1-5	TRBV20-1	NA	CSALHGQVISNQPQHF	TGCAGTGCTCTACACGGACAGGTCATTAGCAATCAGCCCCAGCATTTT
NA	TRBJ1-4	TRBV4-3	NA	CASSLTHGEKLFF	TGCGCCAGCAGCCTTACGCACGGTGAAAAACTGTTTTTT
NA	TRBJ2-7	TRBV12-3/TRBV12-4	NA	CASSFFLAREQYF	TGTGCCAGCAGTTTTTTTCTAGCACGCGAGCAGTACTTC